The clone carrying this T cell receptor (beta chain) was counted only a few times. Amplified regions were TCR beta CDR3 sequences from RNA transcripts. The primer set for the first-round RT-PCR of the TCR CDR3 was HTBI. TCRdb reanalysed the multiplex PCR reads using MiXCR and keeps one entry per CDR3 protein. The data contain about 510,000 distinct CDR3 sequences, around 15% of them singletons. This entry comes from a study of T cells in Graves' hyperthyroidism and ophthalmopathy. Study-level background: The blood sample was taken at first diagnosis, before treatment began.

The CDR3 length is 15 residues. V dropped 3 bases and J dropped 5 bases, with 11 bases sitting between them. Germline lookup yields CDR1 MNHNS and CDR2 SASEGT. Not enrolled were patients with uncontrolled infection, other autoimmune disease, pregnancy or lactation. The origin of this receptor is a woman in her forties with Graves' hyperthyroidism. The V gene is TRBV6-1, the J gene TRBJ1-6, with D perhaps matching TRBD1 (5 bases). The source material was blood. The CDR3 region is CASSETDTNNSPLHF. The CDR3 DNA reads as TGTGCCAGCAGTGAGACGGACACCAATAATTCACCCCTCCACTTT.